Each of the 22 T cell receptor beta chains below was sequenced from the same sample in a study of lymphopenia after photon versus proton radiotherapy. Only in-frame clones appear in the TCRdb table, and some are missing; sequencing was by immunoSEQ multiplex PCR. The table has approximately 16,000 clones, 80% to 90% seen once. This sample comprised peripheral blood, obtained from a patient treated with proton-based radiotherapy. The receptors derive from a man aged 65 to 85 with pancreatic cancer.

This clone was seen once. CDR3 protein: CASSGLQGARGDEQFF. The CDR3 nucleotides read TGCGCCAGCAGCGGCCTACAGGGAGCCCGCGGCGATGAGCAGTTCTTC. V and J are TRBV5-1 and TRBJ2-1, with a possible D match to TRBD1 (6 bases). Per germline, CDR1 SGHRS and CDR2 YFSETQ. V lost 4 bases and J lost 8, with 22 bases in between. This CDR3 region has 16 residues. Using reference TRBV5-1 and TRBJ2-1 for the parts outside the CDR3, the full variable domain is KAGVTQTPRYLIKTRGQQVTLSCSPISGHRSVSWYQQTPGQGLQFLFEYFSETQRNKGNFPGRFSGRQFSNSRSEMNVSTLELGDSALYLCASSGLQGARGDEQFFGPGTRLTVL.

The chain combines TRBV5-8 with TRBJ2-6, with D perhaps TRBD1 or TRBD2 (6 bases each). CDR1 is SGHTS, CDR2 YDEGEE, per germline. V gave up 5 bases and J gave up 1 base, with 16 bases separating them. The CDR3 runs to 17 residues. Here the CDR3 DNA reads TGTGCCAGCAGACGGGGGCCCACGCGGTCTGGGGCCAACGTCCTGACTTTC. The encoded protein is CASRRGPTRSGANVLTF.

The count of this clone is one. The V gene is TRBV2, the J gene TRBJ2-1, with 15 bases that match TRBD2. The CDR3 is 15 residues long. Germline lookup yields CDR1 SNHLY and CDR2 FYNNEI. V shed 6 bases and J 10 bases; nucleotides not matched to a gene: 7. The CDR3 sequence: CASRRGLAGGGEQFF. In DNA, the CDR3 is TGTGCCAGCAGGAGGGGACTAGCGGGGGGCGGAGAGCAGTTCTTC. Together with reference TRBV2 and TRBJ2-1, the CDR3 gives the full variable domain: EPEVTQTPSHQVTQMGQEVILRCVPISNHLYFYWYRQILGQKVEFLVSFYNNEISEKSEIFDDQFSVERPDGSNFTLKIRSTKLEDSAMYFCASRRGLAGGGEQFFGPGTRLTVL.

The chain links TRBV11-2 to TRBJ2-1, with D perhaps matching TRBD2 (6 bases). From germline, CDR1 is SGHAT and CDR2 FQNNGV. This CDR3 comprises 18 residues. V was cut by 4 bases and J by 4 bases, with 23 bases left in between. CDR3 residues: CASSSIKVGGRLYNEQFF. CDR3 in DNA: TGTGCCAGCAGCTCAATTAAGGTAGGAGGGAGACTATACAATGAGCAGTTCTTC.

The CDR3 nucleotides read TGTGCCAGCTCACAAGGGACAGACTTTAATTCACCCCTCCACTTT. This encodes CASSQGTDFNSPLHF. The genes are TRBV18 and TRBJ1-6; TRBD1 agrees at 7 bases. Germline CDR1 reads KGHSH; CDR2 reads LQKENI. Trimming removed 4 bases from V and 6 bases from J; junction bases left unmatched: 6. CDR3 length: 15 amino acids.

The chain employs TRBV5-8 and TRBJ1-2; D uncertain. V lost 1 base and J 2 bases, leaving 6 bases between the germline ends. CDR1 and CDR2 (germline): SGHTS, YDEGEE. CDR3 size: 13 residues. For the CDR3, the DNA is TGTGCCAGCAGCTTGCTAAACAACTATGGCTACACCTTC. Its translation: CASSLLNNYGYTF.

The chain combines TRBV2 with TRBJ1-5; D may be TRBD1 (5 bases). The CDR3 totals 17 residues. The germline gives CDR1 SNHLY, CDR2 FYNNEI. V was clipped by 6 bases and J by 0 bases, with 18 bases between them. This chain's CDR3 is CASRQIGAGISNQPQHF. The CDR3 DNA reads TGTGCCAGCAGGCAGATCGGGGCAGGAATTAGCAATCAGCCCCAGCATTTT.

This clone has more than one count but fewer than ten. CDR3 amino acids: CASTLSGQTVRSNEQYF. DNA for the CDR3: TGTGCCAGCACCCTTTCTGGACAGACGGTTAGGTCTAACGAGCAGTACTTC. The gene calls are TRBV27 and TRBJ2-7; tentative D call: TRBD1 (6 bases). Germline assignment: CDR1 MNHEY and CDR2 SMNVEV (reference sequence). Trimming stripped 7 bases from V and 5 bases from J, with 27 bases between. This CDR3 has 17 residues.

The chain links TRBV29-1 to TRBJ2-1; the match to TRBD1 covers 9 bases. This CDR3 is built from 13 residues. V was clipped by 0 bases and J by 15 bases; unmatched bases: 9. The germline CDR1 and CDR2 sequences are SQVTM and ANQGSEA. The CDR3 DNA reads as TGCAGCGTTGAAGAGGTACAGGGGGCGTCGCGGTTCTTC. Protein sequence: CSVEEVQGASRFF.

The chain recombines TRBV10-2 with TRBJ2-2, with D tentatively TRBD2 (6 bases). Germline CDR1 reads WSHSY; CDR2 reads SAAADI. The CDR3 length is 15 residues. The V and J ends lost 8 bases and 5 bases respectively, with 18 bases between them. CDR3 bases: TGCGCCAGCTGCCAAGGAGGGGTAGATACCGGGGAGCTGTTTTTT. As protein: CASCQGGVDTGELFF.

The rearrangement uses TRBV12-5 and TRBJ2-5; tentative D call: TRBD2 (5 bases). The V gene lost 0 bases and the J gene lost 5 bases, with 13 bases spanning the gap. Germline V gene data show CDR1 as LGHNT and CDR2 as FRNRAP. The CDR3 spans 15 residues. The DNA for the CDR3 is TGTGCTAGTGGTTTGGTAGTCGGGCCGGGGGAGACCCAGTACTTC. As protein: CASGLVVGPGETQYF. The full variable domain, rest sourced from reference TRBV12-5 and TRBJ2-5, is DARVTQTPRHKVTEMGQEVTMRCQPILGHNTVFWYRQTMMQGLELLAYFRNRAPLDDSGMPKDRFSAEMPDATLATLKIQPSEPRDSAVYFCASGLVVGPGETQYFGPGTRLLVL.

The chain uses TRBV9 and TRBJ2-3, with D perhaps matching TRBD2 (6 bases). Between the trimmed V and J ends, which lost 3 bases and 0 bases, there was a span of 14 bases. CDR3 size: 16 residues. The V gene's germline CDR1 is SGDLS and CDR2 YYNGEE. The CDR3 DNA reads as TGTGCCAGCAGCGCCCGACCGGGACTCAGCACAGATACGCAGTATTTT. Residues: CASSARPGLSTDTQYF.

The chain combines TRBV12-1 with TRBJ2-1; the table's D call, TRBD2, has no DNA check behind it. TRBV12-1 is reported as a pseudogene. The CDR3 has 15 residues. The CDR3 loop is CASSFELRELNEQFF. CDR3 DNA: TGTGCCAGCAGCTTTGAGTTGCGGGAGTTGAATGAGCAGTTCTTC.

The chain combines TRBV11-3 with TRBJ1-1, with D possibly being TRBD1 (5 bases). This CDR3 spans 17 amino acids. Looked up from germline, CDR1 is SGHNT and CDR2 is YENEEA. Trimming stripped 4 bases from V and 3 bases from J, with 21 bases between. The CDR3 sequence is CASSSRGDSAFDTEAFF. The CDR3 DNA is TGTGCCAGCAGCTCCCGGGGGGATTCAGCCTTTGACACTGAAGCTTTCTTT.

The chain uses TRBV27 and TRBJ2-1; D not certain. CDR3 length equals 16 residues. Trimming cost V 2 bases and J 0 bases, with 11 bases left between them. CDR1 and CDR2 (germline): MNHEY, SMNVEV (reference sequence). CDR3 sequence: CASSLDMTSSYNEQFF. CDR3 bases: TGTGCCAGCAGTTTAGACATGACGAGCTCCTACAATGAGCAGTTCTTC.

J is TRBJ2-7 and V is TRBV30; D is ambiguous. This CDR3 has 16 amino acids. Trimming pared 2 bases from V and 6 bases from J, leaving 23 bases between. Germline-derived CDR1 and CDR2 are GTSNPN and SVGIG (reference sequence). This CDR3 reads CAWSTTFNRAPREQYF. In DNA form, the CDR3 reads TGTGCCTGGAGTACCACCTTCAATCGGGCCCCTCGCGAGCAGTACTTC.

The chain couples TRBV5-7 to TRBJ1-6; no clear D gene. TRBV5-7 is identified as an open reading frame with a role that is uncertain. The CDR3 sequence is 17 residues long. The germline V and J ends were trimmed by 0 bases and 9 bases, with 19 bases remaining between them. CDR3 nucleotide sequence: TGTGCCAGCAGCTTGGTACCCCCCGGGAGACCAGCTTCACCCCTCCACTTT. Protein: CASSLVPPGRPASPLHF.

The chain has TRBV29-1 and TRBJ2-1, with 14 bases aligning to TRBD2. V gave up 7 bases and J gave up 7 bases; unmatched junction bases: 6. Germline CDR1 and CDR2: SQVTM and ANQGSEA. This CDR3 has 14 amino acids. The CDR3 loop is CSGQGLAGGNEQFF. For the CDR3, the DNA is TGCAGCGGCCAAGGACTAGCGGGGGGTAATGAGCAGTTCTTC.

The chain recombines TRBV30 with TRBJ2-2; D might be TRBD1 (6 bases). The CDR3 loop spans 14 amino acids. Between the trimmed V and J ends, which lost 3 bases and 0 bases, there was a span of 8 bases. Germline V lookup: CDR1 GTSNPN, CDR2 SVGIG (reference sequence). CDR3 sequence reads: CAWRGGPNTGELFF. The CDR3 DNA is TGTGCCTGGAGAGGGGGTCCGAACACCGGGGAGCTGTTTTTT.

This sequence joins TRBV5-1 and TRBJ2-1; D is uncertain. V lost 0 bases and J 0 bases, leaving 7 bases between the germline ends. CDR3 length equals 15 residues. CDR1 is SGHRS, CDR2 YFSETQ, per germline. The CDR3 DNA reads as TGCGCCAGCAGCTTGGAAGGTCTCTCCTACAATGAGCAGTTCTTC. Translated, it gives CASSLEGLSYNEQFF.

The rearrangement joins TRBV10-3 to TRBJ2-3, with D tentatively TRBD2 (6 bases). V shed 2 bases and J shed 10 bases, with 13 bases lying between them. The CDR3 runs 13 residues. Germline CDR1 ENHRY, CDR2 SYGVKD. CDR3 region: CAISETDYSPQYF. The CDR3, as DNA: TGTGCCATCAGTGAGACGGACTACTCCCCGCAGTATTTT.

The chain joins TRBV7-6 to TRBJ2-1; 9 bases agree with TRBD2. Germline CDR1 is SGHVS and CDR2 is FNYEAQ. The CDR3 has 15 residues. V gave up 0 bases and J gave up 3 bases; unmatched junction bases: 0. CDR3 loop: CASSLARGGYNEQFF. The CDR3 DNA is TGTGCCAGCAGCTTAGCGCGGGGGGGCTACAATGAGCAGTTCTTC.